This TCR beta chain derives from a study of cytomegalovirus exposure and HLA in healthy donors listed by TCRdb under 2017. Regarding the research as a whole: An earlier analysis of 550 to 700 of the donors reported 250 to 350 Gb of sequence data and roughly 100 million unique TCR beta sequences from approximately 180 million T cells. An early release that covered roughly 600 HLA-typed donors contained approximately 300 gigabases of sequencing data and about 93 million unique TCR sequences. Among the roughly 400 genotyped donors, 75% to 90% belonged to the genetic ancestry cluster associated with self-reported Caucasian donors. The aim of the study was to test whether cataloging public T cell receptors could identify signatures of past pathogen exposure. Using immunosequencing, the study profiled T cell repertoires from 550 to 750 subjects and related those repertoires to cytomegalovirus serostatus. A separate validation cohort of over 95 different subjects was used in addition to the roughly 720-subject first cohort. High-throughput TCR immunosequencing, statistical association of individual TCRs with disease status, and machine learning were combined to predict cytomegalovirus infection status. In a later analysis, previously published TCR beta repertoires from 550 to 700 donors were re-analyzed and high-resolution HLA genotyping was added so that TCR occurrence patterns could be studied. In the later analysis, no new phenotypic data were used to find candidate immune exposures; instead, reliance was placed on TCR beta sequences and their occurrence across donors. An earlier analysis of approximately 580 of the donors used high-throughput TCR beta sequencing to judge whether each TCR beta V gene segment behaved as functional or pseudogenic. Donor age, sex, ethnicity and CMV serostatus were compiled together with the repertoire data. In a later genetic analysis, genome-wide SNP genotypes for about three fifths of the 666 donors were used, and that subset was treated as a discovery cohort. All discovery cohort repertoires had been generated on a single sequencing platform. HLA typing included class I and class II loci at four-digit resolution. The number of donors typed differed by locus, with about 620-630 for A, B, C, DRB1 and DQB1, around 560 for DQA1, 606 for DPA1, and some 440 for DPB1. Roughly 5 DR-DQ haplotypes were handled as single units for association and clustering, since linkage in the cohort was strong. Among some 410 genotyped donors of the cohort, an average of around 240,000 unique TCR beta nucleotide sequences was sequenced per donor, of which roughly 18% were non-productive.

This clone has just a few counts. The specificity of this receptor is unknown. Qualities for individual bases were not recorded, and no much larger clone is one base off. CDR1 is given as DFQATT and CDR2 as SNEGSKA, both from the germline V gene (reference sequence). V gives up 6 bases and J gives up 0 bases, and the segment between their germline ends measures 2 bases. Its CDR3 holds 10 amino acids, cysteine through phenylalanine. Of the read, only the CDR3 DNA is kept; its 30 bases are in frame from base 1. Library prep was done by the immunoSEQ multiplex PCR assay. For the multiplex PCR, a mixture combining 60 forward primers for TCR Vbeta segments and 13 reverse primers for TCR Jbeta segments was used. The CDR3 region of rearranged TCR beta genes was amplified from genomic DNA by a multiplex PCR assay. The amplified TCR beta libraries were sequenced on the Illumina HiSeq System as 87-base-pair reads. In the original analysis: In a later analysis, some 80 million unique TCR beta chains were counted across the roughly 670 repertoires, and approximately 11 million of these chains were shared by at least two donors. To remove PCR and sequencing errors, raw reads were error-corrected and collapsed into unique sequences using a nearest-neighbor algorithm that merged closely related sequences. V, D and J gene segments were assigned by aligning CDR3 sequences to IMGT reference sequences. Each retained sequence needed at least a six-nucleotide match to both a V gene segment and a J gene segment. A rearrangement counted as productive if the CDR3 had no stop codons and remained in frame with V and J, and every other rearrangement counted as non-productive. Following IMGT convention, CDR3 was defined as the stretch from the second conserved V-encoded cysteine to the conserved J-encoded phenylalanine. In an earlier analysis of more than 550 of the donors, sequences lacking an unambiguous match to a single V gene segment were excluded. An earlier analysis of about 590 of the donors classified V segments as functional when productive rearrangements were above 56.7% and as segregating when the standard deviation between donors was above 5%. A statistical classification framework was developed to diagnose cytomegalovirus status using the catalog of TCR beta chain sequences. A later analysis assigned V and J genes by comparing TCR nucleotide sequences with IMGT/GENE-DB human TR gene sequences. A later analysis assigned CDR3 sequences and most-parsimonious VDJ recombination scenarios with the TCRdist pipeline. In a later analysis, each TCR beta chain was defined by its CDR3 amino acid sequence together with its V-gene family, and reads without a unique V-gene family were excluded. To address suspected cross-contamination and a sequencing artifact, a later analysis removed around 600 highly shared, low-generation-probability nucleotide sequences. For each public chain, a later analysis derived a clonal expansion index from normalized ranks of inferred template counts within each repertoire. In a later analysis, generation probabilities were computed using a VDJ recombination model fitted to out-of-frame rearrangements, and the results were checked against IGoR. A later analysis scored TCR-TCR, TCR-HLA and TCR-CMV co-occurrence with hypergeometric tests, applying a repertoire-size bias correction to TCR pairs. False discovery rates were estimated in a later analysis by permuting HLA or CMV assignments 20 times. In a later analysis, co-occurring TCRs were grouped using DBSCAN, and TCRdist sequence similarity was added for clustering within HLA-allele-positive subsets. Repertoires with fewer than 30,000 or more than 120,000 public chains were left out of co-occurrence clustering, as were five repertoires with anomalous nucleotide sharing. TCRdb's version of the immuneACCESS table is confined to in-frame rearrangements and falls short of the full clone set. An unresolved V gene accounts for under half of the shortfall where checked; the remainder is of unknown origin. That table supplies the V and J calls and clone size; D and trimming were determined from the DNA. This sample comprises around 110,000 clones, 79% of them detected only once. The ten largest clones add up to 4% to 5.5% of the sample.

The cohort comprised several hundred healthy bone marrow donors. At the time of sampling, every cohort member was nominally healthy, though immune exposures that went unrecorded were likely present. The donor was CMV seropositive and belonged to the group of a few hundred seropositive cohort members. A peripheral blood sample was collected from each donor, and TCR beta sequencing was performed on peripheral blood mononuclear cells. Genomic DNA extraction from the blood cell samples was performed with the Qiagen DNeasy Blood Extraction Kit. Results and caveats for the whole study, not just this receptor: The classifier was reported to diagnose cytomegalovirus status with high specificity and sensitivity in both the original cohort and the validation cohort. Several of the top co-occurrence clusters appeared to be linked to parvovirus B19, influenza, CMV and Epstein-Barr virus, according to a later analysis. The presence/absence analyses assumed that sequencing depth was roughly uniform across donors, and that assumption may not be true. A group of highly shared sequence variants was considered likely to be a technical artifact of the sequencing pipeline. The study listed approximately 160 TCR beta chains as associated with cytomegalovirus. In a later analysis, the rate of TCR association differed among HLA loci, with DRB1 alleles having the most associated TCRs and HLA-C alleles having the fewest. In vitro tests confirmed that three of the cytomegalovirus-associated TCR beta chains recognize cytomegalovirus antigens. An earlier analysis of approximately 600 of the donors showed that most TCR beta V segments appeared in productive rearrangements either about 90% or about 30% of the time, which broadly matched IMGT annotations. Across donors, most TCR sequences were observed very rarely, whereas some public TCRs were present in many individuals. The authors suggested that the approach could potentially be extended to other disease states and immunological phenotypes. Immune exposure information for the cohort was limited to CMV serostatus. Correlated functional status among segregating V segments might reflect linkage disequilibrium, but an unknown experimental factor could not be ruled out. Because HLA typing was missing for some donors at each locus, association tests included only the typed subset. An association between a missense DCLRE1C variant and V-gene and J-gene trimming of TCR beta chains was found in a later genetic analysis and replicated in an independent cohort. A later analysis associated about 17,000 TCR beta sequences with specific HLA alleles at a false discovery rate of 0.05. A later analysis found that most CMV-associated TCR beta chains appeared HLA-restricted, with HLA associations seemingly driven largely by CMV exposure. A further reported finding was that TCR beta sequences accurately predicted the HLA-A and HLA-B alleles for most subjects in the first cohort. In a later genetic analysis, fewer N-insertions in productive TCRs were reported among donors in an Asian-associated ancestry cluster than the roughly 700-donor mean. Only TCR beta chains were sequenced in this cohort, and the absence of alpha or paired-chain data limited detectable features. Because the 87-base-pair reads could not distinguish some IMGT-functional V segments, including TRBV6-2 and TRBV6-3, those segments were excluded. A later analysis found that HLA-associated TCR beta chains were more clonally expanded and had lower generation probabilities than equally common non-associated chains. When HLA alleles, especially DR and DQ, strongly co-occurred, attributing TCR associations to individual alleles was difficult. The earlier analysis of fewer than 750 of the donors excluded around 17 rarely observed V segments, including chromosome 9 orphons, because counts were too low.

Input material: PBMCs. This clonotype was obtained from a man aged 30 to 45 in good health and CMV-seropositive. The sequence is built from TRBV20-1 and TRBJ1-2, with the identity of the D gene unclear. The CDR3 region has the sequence CSAANYGYTF. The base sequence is TGCAGTGCCGCTAACTATGGCTACACCTTC.